The 22 T cell receptor beta chains listed next were all sequenced from one sample in a study of T-cell memory formation after mild COVID-19. TCRdb recomputed calls from the 5' RACE reads with MiXCR, one row per CDR3 protein. The table has about 200,000 distinct CDR3 sequences, just over 9.5% seen once. What was sequenced was PBMCs or a T cell subset sorted from them (not recorded which). The receptors here all came from a man aged 18 to 35 who had mild COVID-19 (a few samples of this study predate the infection). Cell type and time point are not known.

The J gene is TRBJ2-3, the V gene TRBV21-1; the table's D call, TRBD1, has no DNA check behind it. TRBV21-1 is marked as a pseudogene. This CDR3 is built from 14 residues. DNA of the CDR3: TGTGCCAGCAGGAGACAGGGGCGGGCAGATACGCAGTATTTT. Amino acid sequence: CASRRQGRADTQYF.

This clonotype was counted a few times. V and J are TRBV7-2 and TRBJ1-5; D is perhaps TRBD1 (5 bases). The CDR3 is 13 amino acids. V lost 5 bases and J 9 bases, leaving 14 bases between the germline ends. Germline V lookup: CDR1 SGHTA, CDR2 FQGNSA. The CDR3 DNA sequence: TGTGCCAGCAGCAAGGAGGGGCCTCGGCCCCAGCATTTT. Translating gives CASSKEGPRPQHF. Full variable domain (outside the CDR3, taken from reference TRBV7-2 and TRBJ1-5): GAGVSQSPSNKVTEKGKDVELRCDPISGHTALYWYRQSLGQGLEFLIYFQGNSAPDKSGLPSDRFSAERTGGSVSTLTIQRTQQEDSAVYLCASSKEGPRPQHFGDGTRLSIL.

CDR3 sequence: CASSQATDTQYF. The CDR3 DNA sequence: TGTGCCAGCAGCCAGGCAACAGATACGCAGTATTTT. This chain joins TRBV3-1 and TRBJ2-3; D unresolved. The germline CDR1 and CDR2 sequences are LGHDT and YNNKEL (reference sequence). CDR3 length: 12 residues. The ends were cut back, 3 bases at V and 3 bases at J, with 4 bases in the middle.

This clonotype has a count of ten or more. The chain links TRBV11-3 to TRBJ2-2, with D unresolved. The germline gives CDR1 SGHNT, CDR2 YENEEA. There are 13 residues in the CDR3. V dropped 2 bases and J dropped 6 bases, with 7 bases sitting between them. The CDR3 coding sequence is TGTGCCAGCAGCTTACAATGGGCCGGGGAGCTGTTTTTT. Residues: CASSLQWAGELFF.

V gene TRBV6-5 combines with J gene TRBJ2-1; D tentatively fits TRBD1 or TRBD2 (5 bases each). Per the germline V gene, CDR1 is MNHEY and CDR2 is SVGAGI. V was clipped by 0 bases and J by 1 base, with 10 bases between them. The CDR3 runs to 16 residues. This CDR3 is CASSYSGVASYNEQFF. The CDR3 nucleotides are TGTGCCAGCAGTTACTCGGGGGTAGCGTCCTACAATGAGCAGTTCTTC.

V gene TRBV11-2 combines with J gene TRBJ2-2; TRBD1 agrees at 8 bases. J was trimmed by 7 bases and V by 5 bases; bases with no gene match: 9. Germline CDR1 reads SGHAT; CDR2 reads FQNNGV. The CDR3 spans 15 residues. The CDR3 DNA reads TGTGCCAGCAGCCTCAGACAGGGGCGGTTCGGGGAGCTGTTTTTT. Translated, it gives CASSLRQGRFGELFF. The whole variable domain, remainder taken from reference TRBV11-2 and TRBJ2-2, is EAGVAQSPRYKIIEKRQSVAFWCNPISGHATLYWYQQILGQGPKLLIQFQNNGVVDDSQLPKDRFSAERLKGVDSTLKIQPAKLEDSAVYLCASSLRQGRFGELFFGEGSRLTVL.

The chain links TRBV29-1 to TRBJ2-5; D might be TRBD1 (6 bases). Germline V CDR1 and CDR2: SQVTM, ANQGSEA. This CDR3 comprises 13 residues. The V gene lost 6 bases and the J gene lost 5 bases, with 16 bases spanning the gap. The chain's CDR3 is CSVSNRAGETQYF. The CDR3, as DNA: TGCAGCGTATCAAACAGGGCCGGGGAGACCCAGTACTTC.

Ten or more counts support this clonotype. The V call is TRBV5-1, the J call TRBJ2-1; possible D gene TRBD2, 5 bases. Trimming took off 4 bases at V and 2 bases at J, with 7 bases between the two ends. The CDR3 sequence is 13 residues long. Germline V CDR1 and CDR2: SGHRS, YFSETQ. CDR3 residues: CASSPGTYNEQFF. CDR3 nucleotide sequence: TGCGCCAGCAGCCCCGGGACCTACAATGAGCAGTTCTTC.

This clonotype was detected only a few times. The chain combines TRBV6-6 with TRBJ2-3; D gene ambiguous. The CDR3 runs 13 residues. Trimming left V 6 bases short and J 3 bases short, with 10 bases between. The germline V gene has CDR1 MNHNY and CDR2 SVGAGI (reference sequence). CDR3 residues: CASRPAPTDTQYF. CDR3 nucleotides: TGTGCCAGCAGACCCGCTCCAACAGATACGCAGTATTTT.

The table lists this clonotype with many counts. DNA of the CDR3: TGCAGTGCTAGAGATACGAGGGGCGATGAAAAACTGTTTTTT. It encodes CSARDTRGDEKLFF. V usage is TRBV20-1 and J usage is TRBJ1-4, with D possibly being TRBD1 (5 bases). V lost 0 bases to trimming and J lost 6 bases, with 11 bases between them. Per germline, CDR1 DFQATT and CDR2 SNEGSKA (reference sequence). The CDR3 spans 14 residues.

The chain uses TRBV7-9 and TRBJ1-2; the D is unclear. CDR1 is SEHNR, CDR2 FQNEAQ, per germline (reference sequence). The CDR3 totals 16 residues. V was pared by 0 bases and J by 3 bases, with 14 bases between. The DNA of the CDR3 is TGTGCCAGCAGCTTAGCGCTAGGGATGGGATACTATGGCTACACCTTC. Its protein is CASSLALGMGYYGYTF.

This clonotype was found a few times. The J gene is TRBJ2-4, the V gene TRBV5-5; tentatively, D is TRBD1 or TRBD2 (5 bases each). The germline CDR1 and CDR2 sequences are SGHKS and YYEKEE (reference sequence). With 4 bases removed from V and 6 bases from J, the gap between germline ends came to 11 bases. The CDR3 covers 13 residues. The CDR3 protein is CASSASGGNIQYF. The CDR3 DNA is TGTGCCAGCAGCGCAAGTGGGGGAAACATTCAGTACTTC.

The chain combines TRBV5-6 with TRBJ2-3; perhaps D is TRBD1 or TRBD2 (5 bases each). CDR3 length equals 16 residues. Germline V gene lookup returns CDR1 SGHDT and CDR2 YYEEEE. Deletions cut 2 bases from V and 0 bases from J, with 13 bases between. The CDR3 here is CASSFDGGSSTDTQYF. CDR3 in DNA: TGTGCCAGCAGCTTCGATGGGGGATCTAGCACAGATACGCAGTATTTT.

V and J are TRBV4-3 and TRBJ2-1; weak D call: TRBD2 (7 bases). CDR1 and CDR2 from the germline V gene are LGHNA and YSLEER. CDR3 length: 20 residues. The ends were cut back, 0 bases at V and 0 bases at J, with 21 bases in the middle. CDR3 nucleotide sequence: TGCGCCAGCAGCCAAGATGGTCGGGCGGGGGCCCAGAGCTCCTACAATGAGCAGTTCTTC. It translates to CASSQDGRAGAQSSYNEQFF.

This clonotype was seen a handful of times. The rearrangement links TRBV6-6 to TRBJ2-7, with D unclear. Germline V CDR1 and CDR2: MNHNY, SVGAGI (reference sequence). Trimming took off 7 bases at V and 3 bases at J, with 13 bases between the two ends. The CDR3 loop spans 13 amino acids. For the CDR3, the DNA is TGTGCCAGCACTCGCGCACCTCTCTACGAGCAGTACTTC. Protein: CASTRAPLYEQYF.

This clonotype was counted between two and nine times. V usage is TRBV5-4 and J usage is TRBJ1-2, with TRBD1 matching 8 bases. Germline loops: CDR1 SGHNT, CDR2 YYREEE (reference sequence). V lost 0 bases, J lost 8 bases, and 6 bases stayed unmatched. This CDR3 has 14 amino acids. CDR3 bases: TGTGCCAGCAGCTTGGATGGACAGGGTGTAGGCTACACCTTC. It specifies CASSLDGQGVGYTF.

The chain couples TRBV5-1 to TRBJ2-1, with D unresolved. V was cut by 0 bases and J by 0 bases, with 10 bases left in between. The CDR3 contains 16 residues. Germline CDR1 reads SGHRS; CDR2 reads YFSETQ. CDR3 sequence: CASSLGPINSYNEQFF. The CDR3 DNA is TGCGCCAGCAGCTTGGGTCCGATAAACTCCTACAATGAGCAGTTCTTC.

This clonotype was counted a few times. The chain combines TRBV19 with TRBJ2-2; D gene unclear. CDR1 is LNHDA and CDR2 is SQIVND in the germline V gene (reference sequence). Trimming left V 5 bases short and J 0 bases short, with 10 bases between. CDR3 length: 15 amino acids. CDR3 amino acids: CASSPVLANTGELFF. In DNA form, the CDR3 reads TGTGCCAGTAGTCCGGTTCTCGCGAACACCGGGGAGCTGTTTTTT.

This clonotype was detected ten times or more. The V and J genes are TRBV29-1 and TRBJ1-1; TRBD1 might be the D (6 bases). Trimming pared 6 bases from V and 7 bases from J, leaving 21 bases between. CDR1 and CDR2 (germline): SQVTM, ANQGSEA. The CDR3 is 14 amino acids. In DNA, the CDR3 is TGCAGCGTGCCCCATATGGGGGGCGGCCTTGAAGCTTTCTTT. The encoded protein is CSVPHMGGGLEAFF.

This clonotype was recorded at least ten times. V is TRBV27 and J is TRBJ2-3; 10 nucleotides align to TRBD1. Trimming at V came to 4 bases and at J to 3 bases, leaving 4 bases not matched to a gene. Germline V gives CDR1 MNHEY, CDR2 SMNVEV (reference sequence). The CDR3 has 15 residues. The CDR3: CASSWTGGRTDTQYF. The CDR3, as DNA: TGTGCCAGCAGTTGGACAGGGGGACGGACAGATACGCAGTATTTT.

This clonotype was detected ten times or more. The chain uses TRBV4-3 and TRBJ2-4; 11 bases map to TRBD1. Germline V gene lookup returns CDR1 LGHNA and CDR2 YSLEER. This CDR3 spans 16 amino acids. V was pared by 2 bases and J by 8 bases, with 8 bases of the junction left unmatched. The CDR3 protein is CASSQTPGTGGDIQYF. In DNA form, the CDR3 reads TGCGCCAGCAGCCAAACCCCCGGGACAGGGGGGGACATTCAGTACTTC.

Of note for this clonotype: A much larger clonotype is one base distant, so this may be a read error. Because it lacks the conserved phenylalanine or tryptophan at the end, this CDR3 is likely a read error. The gene calls are TRBV7-8 and TRBJ1-5, with D perhaps matching TRBD1 (5 bases). Germline CDR1 is SGHVS and CDR2 is FQNEAQ. V was shortened by 5 bases and J by 7 bases, with 15 bases between the two germline ends. The CDR3 spans 14 residues. CDR3 residues: CASSAVRADQPQHS. The CDR3, as DNA: TGTGCCAGCAGCGCAGTCAGGGCGGACCAGCCCCAGCATTCT.